Presented here are 27 T cell receptor beta chains from one specimen sequenced in a study of blood T cell repertoires in COVID-19. Profiled with immunoSEQ multiplex PCR; TCRdb holds only in-frame clones, not every one. The table records a few hundred thousand clones, approximately 86% of them present only once. The sample taken for sequencing was peripheral blood. All receptors derive from a man under 40 with active or convalescent COVID-19.

This chain uses TRBV4-1 with TRBJ1-5, with TRBD1 identical over 7 bases. CDR1 MGHRA and CDR2 YSYEKL come from the germline V gene. V lost 0 bases, J lost 6 bases, and 5 bases stayed unmatched. The CDR3 runs 15 residues. As DNA, the CDR3 is TGCGCCAGCAGCCAAGATAAGGGGGCACGTCAGCCCCAGCATTTT. It encodes CASSQDKGARQPQHF.

The chain is built from TRBV5-1 and TRBJ2-3, with a tentative D call TRBD1 (5 bases). The V gene's germline CDR1 is SGHRS and CDR2 YFSETQ. V was shortened by 4 bases and J by 0 bases, with 12 bases between the two germline ends. The CDR3 spans 15 residues. CDR3 in DNA: TGCGCCAGCAGCCTAGACAGACCTAGCACAGATACGCAGTATTTT. Amino acid sequence: CASSLDRPSTDTQYF.

The chain employs TRBV19 and TRBJ1-1; the D is unclear. Germline lookup yields CDR1 LNHDA and CDR2 SQIVND (reference sequence). Trimming took 3 bases from V and 5 from J, leaving 22 bases between them. The CDR3 loop spans 17 amino acids. The CDR3 loop reads CASSIHVGGSGETEAFF. The CDR3 coding sequence is TGTGCCAGTAGTATTCATGTCGGCGGCAGTGGGGAGACTGAAGCTTTCTTT.

In nucleotides, the CDR3 is TGTGCCAGTAGTATGAGGACAGCCTCTCGGGACGAGCAGTACTTC. This gives the protein CASSMRTASRDEQYF. The J gene is TRBJ2-7, the V gene TRBV19, with D maybe TRBD1 (6 bases). With 3 bases removed from V and 5 bases from J, the gap between germline ends came to 17 bases. This CDR3 comprises 15 residues. Germline V gene lookup returns CDR1 LNHDA and CDR2 SQIVND (reference sequence).

This clone was observed once. The chain has TRBV5-1 and TRBJ2-1; 7 bases are a match to TRBD1. Germline V gene data show CDR1 as SGHRS and CDR2 as YFSETQ. Trimming cost V 4 bases and J 8 bases; bases outside gene matches: 9. The CDR3 runs 14 residues. CDR3 nucleotides: TGCGCCAGCAGCCTGGGACAGTCTCTGGATGAGCAGTTCTTC. It is translated as CASSLGQSLDEQFF. The complete variable domain, with remaining parts taken from reference TRBV5-1 and TRBJ2-1, reads KAGVTQTPRYLIKTRGQQVTLSCSPISGHRSVSWYQQTPGQGLQFLFEYFSETQRNKGNFPGRFSGRQFSNSRSEMNVSTLELGDSALYLCASSLGQSLDEQFFGPGTRLTVL.

The V and J genes are TRBV2 and TRBJ2-7, with 10 nucleotides matching TRBD1. After removal of 6 bases from V and 3 bases from J, the junction contained 8 bases not matched to a gene. CDR1 is SNHLY, CDR2 FYNNEI, per germline. This CDR3 has 15 residues. The CDR3 here is CASRADRGRFYEQYF. The CDR3 nucleotides read TGTGCCAGCAGAGCCGACAGGGGGCGCTTCTACGAGCAGTACTTC.

The chain carries TRBV7-9 and TRBJ1-6; no reliable D call. Trimming left V 3 bases short and J 6 bases short, with 9 bases between. From germline, CDR1 is SEHNR and CDR2 FQNEAQ (reference sequence). The CDR3 totals 14 residues. CDR3 region: CASSFTGFNSPLHF. The CDR3 coding sequence is TGTGCCAGCAGCTTCACGGGTTTTAATTCACCCCTCCACTTT.

The CDR3 bases are TGCGCCAGCAGCTTACCAAGACAGGACGGTACGCAGTATTTT. Protein sequence: CASSLPRQDGTQYF. The chain combines TRBV5-1 with TRBJ2-3; D is perhaps TRBD1 (6 bases). Trimming stripped 2 bases from V and 8 bases from J, with 15 bases between. The CDR3 is 14 residues long. The V gene's germline CDR1 is SGHRS and CDR2 YFSETQ.

This chain connects TRBV7-9 to TRBJ1-4, with a weak D call TRBD1 (5 bases). CDR3 length: 13 amino acids. The germline V and J ends were trimmed by 5 bases and 7 bases, with 11 bases remaining between them. Per germline, CDR1 SEHNR and CDR2 FQNEAQ (reference sequence). The CDR3 here is CASSPVGGEKLFF. The DNA of the CDR3 is TGTGCCAGCAGCCCGGTGGGGGGTGAAAAACTGTTTTTT.

The chain couples TRBV10-1 to TRBJ1-4; D is ambiguous. The CDR3 totals 17 residues. Trimming removed 9 bases at V and 7 bases at J, with 27 bases between. Per germline, CDR1 WNHNN and CDR2 SYGVQD (reference sequence). The CDR3 coding sequence is TGCGCCAGGCTATTGTTGCAGGCTCACACTGGAGGTGAAAAACTGTTTTTT. It yields the protein CARLLLQAHTGGEKLFF.

The chain recombines TRBV11-2 with TRBJ2-1; 7 bases are a match to TRBD1. The CDR3 contains 13 residues. CDR1 and CDR2 from the germline V gene are SGHAT and FQNNGV. Unmatched junction bases numbered 3, after V lost 5 bases and J lost 5 bases. CDR3 residues: CASSGDRNNEQFF. CDR3 nucleotides: TGTGCCAGCAGCGGGGACAGAAACAATGAGCAGTTCTTC.

The genes are TRBV6-6 and TRBJ1-2; D possibly corresponds to TRBD1 (5 bases). V was clipped by 8 bases and J by 8 bases, with 21 bases between them. Looked up from germline, CDR1 is MNHNY and CDR2 is SVGAGI (reference sequence). This CDR3 comprises 14 residues. CDR3 coding DNA: TGTGCCAGCGTCGACCCACAGGTTTTCGAGGGCTACACCTTC. Protein sequence: CASVDPQVFEGYTF.

The chain carries TRBV7-2 and TRBJ1-1, with D unresolved. In germline, CDR1 is SGHTA, CDR2 FQGNSA. With 3 bases removed from V and 1 base from J, the gap between germline ends came to 6 bases. This CDR3 spans 13 amino acids. CDR3 nucleotides: TGTGCCAGCAGCTTGGCAGGGAACACTGAAGCTTTCTTT. Its translation: CASSLAGNTEAFF.

J is TRBJ1-2 and V is TRBV7-2, with D perhaps matching TRBD1 (5 bases). CDR1 and CDR2 (germline): SGHTA, FQGNSA. V shed 1 base and J shed 2 bases, with 11 bases lying between them. The CDR3 contains 15 residues. CDR3 loop: CASSLVNGGNYGYTF. The CDR3, as DNA: TGTGCCAGCAGCTTAGTTAACGGGGGGAACTATGGCTACACCTTC.

The V call is TRBV13, the J call TRBJ1-3, with 7 bases fitting TRBD1. This CDR3 is 16 amino acids long. CDR1 is PRHDT, CDR2 FYEKMQ, per germline (reference sequence). Trimming cost V 3 bases and J 0 bases; bases outside gene matches: 5. The chain's CDR3 is CASSFGQAFSGNTIYF. Here the CDR3 DNA reads TGTGCCAGCAGCTTTGGACAGGCGTTCTCTGGAAACACCATATATTTT.

This clone was seen a few times. The V call is TRBV9, the J call TRBJ1-1; D perhaps matches TRBD1 (6 bases). There are 18 residues in the CDR3. Germline CDR1 reads SGDLS; CDR2 reads YYNGEE. V shed 3 bases and J shed 6 bases, with 27 bases lying between them. As DNA, the CDR3 is TGTGCCAGCAGCGGAAACGGGGGGCAGGCGGTGGTTAGCGCTGAAGCTTTCTTT. Its translation is CASSGNGGQAVVSAEAFF.

The V call is TRBV6-5, the J call TRBJ2-1; 7 bases match TRBD2. The V gene's germline CDR1 is MNHEY and CDR2 SVGAGI. There are 14 residues in the CDR3. V was clipped by 2 bases and J by 6 bases; unmatched bases: 4. CDR3 nucleotides: TGTGCCAGCAGTTACGTTACGGGAGGCAATGAGCAGTTCTTC. Encoded protein: CASSYVTGGNEQFF.

This sequence joins TRBV2 and TRBJ1-5, with a possible D match to TRBD1 (6 bases). The CDR3 has 13 residues. The V gene lost 8 bases and the J gene lost 6 bases, with 14 bases spanning the gap. The V gene's germline CDR1 is SNHLY and CDR2 FYNNEI. The CDR3 spells CASWEGVSQPQHF. The CDR3 DNA reads TGTGCCAGCTGGGAGGGGGTGAGTCAGCCCCAGCATTTT.

The chain employs TRBV2 and TRBJ1-2; D may be TRBD1 (5 bases). This CDR3 is built from 14 residues. V shed 6 bases and J shed 3 bases, with 14 bases lying between them. CDR1 and CDR2 from the germline V gene are SNHLY and FYNNEI. In DNA, the CDR3 is TGTGCCAGCAGGGAATCGACAGACCACTATGGCTACACCTTC. Protein product: CASRESTDHYGYTF.

This sequence joins TRBV7-2 and TRBJ1-1, with D tentatively TRBD1 (5 bases). Germline-derived CDR1 and CDR2 are SGHTA and FQGNSA. The CDR3 spans 16 residues. Trimming pared 2 bases from V and 1 base from J, leaving 14 bases between. The CDR3 here is CASSLKGGVGNTEAFF. CDR3 coding DNA: TGTGCCAGCAGCTTAAAGGGAGGGGTTGGGAACACTGAAGCTTTCTTT. Combining the CDR3 with reference TRBV7-2 and TRBJ1-1 gives the whole variable domain GAGVSQSPSNKVTEKGKDVELRCDPISGHTALYWYRQSLGQGLEFLIYFQGNSAPDKSGLPSDRFSAERTGGSVSTLTIQRTQQEDSAVYLCASSLKGGVGNTEAFFGQGTRLTVV.

The chain couples TRBV30 to TRBJ1-5, with D perhaps matching TRBD1 (5 bases). The CDR3 sequence is 11 residues long. Germline CDR1 is GTSNPN and CDR2 is SVGIG (reference sequence). The V end was cut by 2 bases, the J end by 8 bases, with 7 bases between. The CDR3: CAWSQGEPQHF. The CDR3 region has the DNA TGTGCCTGGAGTCAGGGCGAGCCCCAGCATTTT.

The V gene is TRBV11-2, the J gene TRBJ1-1, with 9 bases fitting TRBD1. This CDR3 contains 14 residues. Looked up from germline, CDR1 is SGHAT and CDR2 is FQNNGV. V shed 6 bases, J shed 4 bases, and the junction held 6 bases outside the gene matches. Here the CDR3 DNA reads TGTGCCAGCAGGGGGTTGACAGGGGGCACTGAAGCTTTCTTT. Protein: CASRGLTGGTEAFF.

The chain couples TRBV2 to TRBJ2-2; D uncertain. In germline, CDR1 is SNHLY, CDR2 FYNNEI. The CDR3 contains 14 residues. The ends were cut back, 4 bases at V and 2 bases at J, with 8 bases in the middle. CDR3 in amino acids: CASSGSRNTGELFF. CDR3 DNA sequence: TGTGCCAGCAGTGGGTCTAGAAACACCGGGGAGCTGTTTTTT.

J is TRBJ1-6 and V is TRBV6-5, with D possibly TRBD1 on 6 matching bases. CDR3 length: 15 amino acids. Germline CDR1 is MNHEY and CDR2 is SVGAGI. The V and J ends lost 2 bases and 6 bases respectively, with 11 bases between them. The CDR3 DNA sequence: TGTGCCAGCAGTTACAGGGGGGGCTCTAATTCACCCCTCCACTTT. Residues: CASSYRGGSNSPLHF.

The rearrangement joins TRBV27 to TRBJ2-7, with TRBD1 as a possible D gene (5 bases). V lost 8 bases and J lost 5, with 16 bases in between. CDR3 length: 13 residues. Germline V gene lookup returns CDR1 MNHEY and CDR2 SMNVEV (reference sequence). The CDR3 here is CASRQGQGHEQYF. The CDR3 DNA reads as TGTGCCAGCCGGCAAGGGCAGGGCCACGAGCAGTACTTC.

In DNA form, the CDR3 reads TGTGCCAGCAGCGAGGGACAGAGCAATGAGCAGTTCTTC. Translated, it gives CASSEGQSNEQFF. The chain recombines TRBV12-3 or TRBV12-4 with TRBJ2-1; 7 nucleotides match TRBD1. V was pared by 6 bases and J by 6 bases, with 5 bases of the junction left unmatched. The CDR3 contains 13 residues.

This clone was observed a single time. This chain joins TRBV6-5 and TRBJ1-1; tentatively, D is TRBD1 (5 bases). Deletions cut 6 bases from V and 3 bases from J, with 8 bases between. The germline CDR1 and CDR2 sequences are MNHEY and SVGAGI. CDR3 length: 12 amino acids. In DNA form, the CDR3 reads TGTGCCAGCAGAGACAGTCACACTGAAGCTTTCTTT. Its protein product is CASRDSHTEAFF.